This TCR beta chain derives from a study of T cell responses to AZD1222 COVID-19 vaccine. Overall study results and limits: Sampling captured repertoires only after the peak T cell response. Clonal diversity was possibly underestimated; the donors were predominantly white British and more often female.

Comment on this clone: Its target is unknown.

Between the trimmed V and J ends, which lost 5 bases and 0 bases, there was a span of 7 bases. The CDR3 covers 13 residues. Per the germline V gene, CDR1 is MDHEN and CDR2 is SYDVKM. Assay used: immunoSEQ multiplex PCR; TCRdb lists only in-frame clones, some missing. Of about 100,000 clones listed, more than 75% are singletons. This chain uses TRBV28 with TRBJ1-1; D remains ambiguous. The TCR was taken from an adult in good health. The material was peripheral blood, obtained on day 0 of MenACWY control vaccination. As DNA, the CDR3 is TGTGCCAGCAGTGTAGTTATGAACACTGAAGCTTTCTTT. Translating it yields CASSVVMNTEAFF.